This T cell receptor beta chain was documented in a study of T cell clonality in common variable immunodeficiency (dated by TCRdb to between 2014 and 2016). What the study reported, not specific to this receptor: CVID TCRbeta sequences reportedly showed fewer deletions and N-nucleotide insertions and lacked highly modified clones with 13 or more V deletions. According to the authors, finding the cause of the higher clonality in CVID would require sequencing the repertoires of T cell subpopulations. Although equal DNA input was used, an average of about 87,000 unique sequences per sample was obtained for controls, compared with approximately 32,000 for CVID samples. TCRbeta clonality was higher in CVID subjects than in healthy controls (t-test p = 0.018), and the increase was most characteristic of about a third of subjects. Correlations of repertoire features with clinical complications were constrained by heterogeneity among patients within the CVID cohort. Healthy controls shared more TCRbeta clones with each other than CVID subjects shared among themselves (p < 0.0001).

A remark on this clone: It lacks a known antigen. Read coverage stops 3 residues before the CDR3 terminus; the germline J gene supplies the remainder.

Standard criteria were used to diagnose CVID, namely serum IgG, IgA and/or IgM reduced below the normal range together with specific antibody deficiency. A total of 44 subjects (approximately 15 female and 30 or so male; age range roughly 8 to 70 years, mean age around 40) were included in the CVID group. Predominantly Caucasian heritage was noted among both the CVID patients and the healthy controls. Replacement immunoglobulin therapy had been administered to all CVID subjects for at least one year at the time of study participation. At blood collection, none of the CVID subjects was ill or on immunomodulatory or immunosuppressive medication. Heparinized peripheral whole blood samples of about 5 to 8.5 ml were collected from each donor. Genomic DNA from adults with common variable immune deficiency (CVID) and from healthy adult controls was used for sequencing of TCRbeta CDR3 repertoires. Diluted blood was density-centrifuged over Hypaque 1077 or Ficoll-Paque to isolate peripheral blood mononuclear cells. Unsorted mononuclear cells served as the source of genomic DNA, which was extracted either by Qiagen column purification or by a centrifugation-based method.

From its cysteine to its phenylalanine, the CDR3 spans 14 amino acids. Of the CDR3's DNA, 33 bases were read; they are in frame from base 1. CDR1 and CDR2 are drawn from the germline V gene: SGHTA, FQGNSA. V is shortened by 2 bases, J by 2 bases, and the region joining them spans 9 bases. CVID samples and control samples contributed equivalent amounts of genomic DNA as sequencing input. For every sample, a 60 bp segment covering the rearranged TCRbeta CDR3 region was amplified and then sequenced. The immunoSEQ assay, a bias-corrected multiplex PCR combined with high-throughput sequencing, was used to amplify TCRbeta. The original pipeline was this. Each unique nucleotide sequence was treated as a clone and annotated with V, D and J genes, copy number and frequency. Sequences were labeled productive if in frame, and non-productive if out of frame or containing stop codons. Clonality was calculated from Shannon's entropy as previously described. Mean CDR3 Kyte-Doolittle hydropathy was derived from the predicted amino acid sequences of productive clones. Scaled V gene usage was hierarchically clustered using Manhattan distance and complete linkage with the R hclust function. Sharing of clones by CDR3 amino acid sequence was evaluated by resampling 12 repertoires per group over 100 rounds. The repertoires were screened for approximately 72 published EBV-specific TCRbeta sequences and approximately 230 published CMV-specific TCRbeta sequences. A couple of CVID samples that yielded fewer than 10,000 sequences were excluded from the analysis, so around 38 CVID repertoires were retained. Entries here come from immuneACCESS through TCRdb and include only in-frame sequences with V and J called. Some clones fail to appear in such tables; in the studies checked, an unresolved V gene covers under half of the shortfall, and the cause of the remainder is unknown. The DNA was the basis for D and trimming; V, J and clone size are from that table. For this sample, roughly 39,000 clones appear and none is a singleton. The ten largest clonotypes hold 5% to 6.5% of the sample.

This chain joins TRBV7-2 to TRBJ2-5, with the identity of the D gene unclear. The receptor's source is a human donor with common variable immunodeficiency. Sequenced input: peripheral blood mononuclear cells. The part of the CDR3 DNA that was read is TGTGCCAGCAGCTTAAGTGGGCAGCAAGAGACC. This is translated as CASSLSGQQET. The CDR3 in its entirety is CASSLSGQQETQYF.